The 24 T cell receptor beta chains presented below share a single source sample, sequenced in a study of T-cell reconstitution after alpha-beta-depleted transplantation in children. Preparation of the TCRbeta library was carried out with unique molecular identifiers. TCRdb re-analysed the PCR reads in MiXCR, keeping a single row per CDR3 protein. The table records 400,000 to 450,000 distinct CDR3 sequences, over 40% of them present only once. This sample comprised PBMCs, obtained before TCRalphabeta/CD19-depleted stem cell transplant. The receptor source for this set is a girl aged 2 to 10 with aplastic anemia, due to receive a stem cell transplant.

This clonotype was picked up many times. CDR3 sequence: CASSSAGGGNTEAFF. In nucleotides, the CDR3 is TGTGCCAGCAGCTCCGCTGGGGGAGGGAACACTGAAGCTTTCTTT. The chain recombines TRBV9 with TRBJ1-1; maybe TRBD1 (5 bases). Germline V gene sequence: CDR1 SGDLS, CDR2 YYNGEE. There are 15 residues in the CDR3. V lost 4 bases and J 1 base, leaving 14 bases between the germline ends.

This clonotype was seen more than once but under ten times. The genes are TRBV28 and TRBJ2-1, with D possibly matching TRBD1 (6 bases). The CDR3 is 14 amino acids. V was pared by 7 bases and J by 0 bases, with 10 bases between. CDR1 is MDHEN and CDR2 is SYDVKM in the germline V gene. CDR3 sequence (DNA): TGTGCCAGCATTGGGGACACCTCCTACAATGAGCAGTTCTTC. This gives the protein CASIGDTSYNEQFF. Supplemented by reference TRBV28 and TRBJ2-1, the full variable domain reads DVKVTQSSRYLVKRTGEKVFLECVQDMDHENMFWYRQDPGLGLRLIYFSYDVKMKEKGDIPEGYSVSREKKERFSLILESASTNQTSMYLCASIGDTSYNEQFFGPGTRLTVL.

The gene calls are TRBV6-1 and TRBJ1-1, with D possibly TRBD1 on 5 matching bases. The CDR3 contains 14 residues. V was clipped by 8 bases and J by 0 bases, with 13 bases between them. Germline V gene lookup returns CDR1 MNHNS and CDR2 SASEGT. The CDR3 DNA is TGTGCCAGCTGTCTGGACACCATGAACACTGAAGCTTTCTTT. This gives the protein CASCLDTMNTEAFF.

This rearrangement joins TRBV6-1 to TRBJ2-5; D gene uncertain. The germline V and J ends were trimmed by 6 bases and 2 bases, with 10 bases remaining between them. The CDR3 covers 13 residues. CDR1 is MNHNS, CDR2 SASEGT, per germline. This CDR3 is CASRDGAQETQYF. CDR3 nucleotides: TGTGCCAGCAGGGACGGTGCTCAAGAGACCCAGTACTTC.

CDR3: CATSRDRVGPSGNTIYF. Written as DNA, the CDR3 is TGTGCCACCAGCAGAGATAGAGTCGGTCCCTCTGGAAACACCATATATTTT. The chain combines TRBV15 with TRBJ1-3; D call uncertain. With 0 bases removed from V and 0 bases from J, the gap between germline ends came to 12 bases. From germline, CDR1 is LNHNV and CDR2 YYDKDF (reference sequence). The CDR3 consists of 17 residues.

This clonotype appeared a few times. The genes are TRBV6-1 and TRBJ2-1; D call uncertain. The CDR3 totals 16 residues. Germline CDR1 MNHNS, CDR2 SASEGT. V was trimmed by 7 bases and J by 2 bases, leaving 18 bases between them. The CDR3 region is CASTARAGWAYNEQFF. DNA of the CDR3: TGTGCCAGCACCGCAAGGGCCGGGTGGGCCTACAATGAGCAGTTCTTC.

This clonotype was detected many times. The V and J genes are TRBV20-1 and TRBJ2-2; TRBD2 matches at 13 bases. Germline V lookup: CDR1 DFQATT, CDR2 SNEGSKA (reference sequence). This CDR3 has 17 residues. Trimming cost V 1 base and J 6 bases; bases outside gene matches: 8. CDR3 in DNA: TGCAGTGCTAGAGCCCTCGGACTAGCGGGAGAAGCCGGGGAGCTGTTTTTT. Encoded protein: CSARALGLAGEAGELFF.

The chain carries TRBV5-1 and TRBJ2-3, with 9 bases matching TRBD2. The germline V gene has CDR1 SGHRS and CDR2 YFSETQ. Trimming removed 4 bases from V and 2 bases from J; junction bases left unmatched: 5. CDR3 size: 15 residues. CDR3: CASSEAGGLTDTQYF. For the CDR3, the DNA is TGCGCCAGCAGCGAAGCGGGGGGCCTCACAGATACGCAGTATTTT.

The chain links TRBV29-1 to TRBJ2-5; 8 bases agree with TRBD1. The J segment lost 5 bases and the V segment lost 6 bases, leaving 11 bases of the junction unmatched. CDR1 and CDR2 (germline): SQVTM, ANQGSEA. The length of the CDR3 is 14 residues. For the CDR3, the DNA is TGCAGCGTGGACCAGGGGGCAGGTTTTGAGACCCAGTACTTC. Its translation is CSVDQGAGFETQYF.

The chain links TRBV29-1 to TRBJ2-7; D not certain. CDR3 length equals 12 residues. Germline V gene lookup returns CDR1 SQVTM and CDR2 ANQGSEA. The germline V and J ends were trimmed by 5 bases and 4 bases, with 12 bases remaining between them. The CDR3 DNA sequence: TGCAGCGTTCAGCTAGTAGGATACGAGCAGTACTTC. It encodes CSVQLVGYEQYF.

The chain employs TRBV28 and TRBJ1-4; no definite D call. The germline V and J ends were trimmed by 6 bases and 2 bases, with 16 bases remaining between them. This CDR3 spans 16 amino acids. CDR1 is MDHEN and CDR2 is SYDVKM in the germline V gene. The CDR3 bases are TGTGCCAGCAGAAAAACCGAGTCGGCCACTAATGAAAAACTGTTTTTT. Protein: CASRKTESATNEKLFF.

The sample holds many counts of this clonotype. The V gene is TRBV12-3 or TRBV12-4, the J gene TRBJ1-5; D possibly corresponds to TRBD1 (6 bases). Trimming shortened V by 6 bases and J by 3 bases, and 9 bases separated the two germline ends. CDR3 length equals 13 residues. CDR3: CASRDSSNQPQHF. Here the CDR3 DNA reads TGTGCCAGCAGGGACAGTTCCAATCAGCCCCAGCATTTT.

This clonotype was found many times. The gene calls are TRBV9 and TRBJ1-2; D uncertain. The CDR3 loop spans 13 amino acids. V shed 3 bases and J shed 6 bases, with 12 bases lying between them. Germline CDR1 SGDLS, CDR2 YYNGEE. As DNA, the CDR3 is TGTGCCAGCAGCGCCCGGGCTGTCGATGGCTACACCTTC. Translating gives CASSARAVDGYTF.

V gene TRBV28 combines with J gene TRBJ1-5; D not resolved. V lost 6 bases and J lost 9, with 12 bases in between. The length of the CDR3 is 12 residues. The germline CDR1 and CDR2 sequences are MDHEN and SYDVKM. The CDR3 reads CASSNLVRPQHF. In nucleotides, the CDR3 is TGTGCCAGCAGCAACCTCGTTAGGCCCCAGCATTTT.

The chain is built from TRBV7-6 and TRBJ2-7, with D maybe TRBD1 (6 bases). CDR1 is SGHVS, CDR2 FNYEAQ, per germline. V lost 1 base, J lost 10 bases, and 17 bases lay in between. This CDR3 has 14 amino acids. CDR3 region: CASSLEAGEWEQYF. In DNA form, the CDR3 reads TGTGCCAGCAGCTTAGAGGCAGGGGAATGGGAACAGTACTTC.

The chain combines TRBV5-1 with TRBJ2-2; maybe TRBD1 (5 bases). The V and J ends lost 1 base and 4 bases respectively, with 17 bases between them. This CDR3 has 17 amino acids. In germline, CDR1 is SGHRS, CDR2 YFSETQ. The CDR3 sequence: CASSLIDRRNFTGELFF. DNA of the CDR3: TGCGCCAGCAGCTTGATCGACAGACGCAACTTCACCGGGGAGCTGTTTTTT.

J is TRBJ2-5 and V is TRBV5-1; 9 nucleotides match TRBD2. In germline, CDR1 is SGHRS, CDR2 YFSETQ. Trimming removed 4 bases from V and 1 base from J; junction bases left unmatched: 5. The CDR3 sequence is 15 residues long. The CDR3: CASSPTSGGQETQYF. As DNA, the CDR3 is TGCGCCAGCAGCCCGACTAGCGGAGGCCAAGAGACCCAGTACTTC. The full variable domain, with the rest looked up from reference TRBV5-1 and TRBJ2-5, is KAGVTQTPRYLIKTRGQQVTLSCSPISGHRSVSWYQQTPGQGLQFLFEYFSETQRNKGNFPGRFSGRQFSNSRSEMNVSTLELGDSALYLCASSPTSGGQETQYFGPGTRLLVL.

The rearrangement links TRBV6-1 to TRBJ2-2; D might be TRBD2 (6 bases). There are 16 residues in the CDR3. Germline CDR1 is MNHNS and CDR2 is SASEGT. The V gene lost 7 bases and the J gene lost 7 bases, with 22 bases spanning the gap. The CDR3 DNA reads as TGTGCCAGCACAACTTCCGGGACTTCAGGCAGCGGGGAGCTGTTTTTT. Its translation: CASTTSGTSGSGELFF.

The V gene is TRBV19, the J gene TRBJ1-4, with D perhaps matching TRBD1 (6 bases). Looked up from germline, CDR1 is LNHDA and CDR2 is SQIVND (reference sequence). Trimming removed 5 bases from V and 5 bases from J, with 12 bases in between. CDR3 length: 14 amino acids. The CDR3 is CASSLGGRNEKLFF. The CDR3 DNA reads TGTGCCAGTAGTTTAGGGGGGAGAAATGAAAAACTGTTTTTT.

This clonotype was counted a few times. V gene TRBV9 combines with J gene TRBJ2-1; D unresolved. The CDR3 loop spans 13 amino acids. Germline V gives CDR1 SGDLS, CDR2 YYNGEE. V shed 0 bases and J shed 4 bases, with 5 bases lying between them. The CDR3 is CASSVGDYNEQFF. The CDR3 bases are TGTGCCAGCAGCGTAGGGGATTACAATGAGCAGTTCTTC.

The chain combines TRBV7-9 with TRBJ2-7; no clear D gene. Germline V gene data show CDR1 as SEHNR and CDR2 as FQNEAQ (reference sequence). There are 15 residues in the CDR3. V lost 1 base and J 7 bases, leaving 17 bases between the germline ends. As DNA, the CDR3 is TGTGCCAGCAGCTTAGACAGCGTATCGTCGCGAGAGCAGTACTTC. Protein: CASSLDSVSSREQYF.

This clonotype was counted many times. The CDR3 DNA reads TGTGCCAGCAGCTTAGTTGTATTAGAGGCTAGCGGCACAGATACGCAGTATTTT. Protein: CASSLVVLEASGTDTQYF. The chain recombines TRBV11-2 with TRBJ2-3, with D tentatively TRBD2 (6 bases). CDR1 SGHAT and CDR2 FQNNGV come from the germline V gene. This CDR3 is 18 amino acids long. V was trimmed by 1 base and J by 1 base, leaving 18 bases between them.

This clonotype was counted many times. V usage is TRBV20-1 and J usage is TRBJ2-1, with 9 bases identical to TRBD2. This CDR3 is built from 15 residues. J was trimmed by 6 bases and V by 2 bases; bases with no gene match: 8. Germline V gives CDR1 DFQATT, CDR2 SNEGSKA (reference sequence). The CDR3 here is CSARSPSGIVNEQFF. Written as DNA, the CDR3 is TGCAGTGCTAGATCTCCTAGCGGGATTGTCAATGAGCAGTTCTTC.

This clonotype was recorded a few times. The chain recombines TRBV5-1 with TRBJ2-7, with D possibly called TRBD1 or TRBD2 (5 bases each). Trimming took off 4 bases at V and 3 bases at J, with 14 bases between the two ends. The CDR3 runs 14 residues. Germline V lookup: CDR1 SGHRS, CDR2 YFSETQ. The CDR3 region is CASSVRDGFYEQYF. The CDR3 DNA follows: TGCGCCAGCAGCGTTCGGGACGGTTTCTACGAGCAGTACTTC.